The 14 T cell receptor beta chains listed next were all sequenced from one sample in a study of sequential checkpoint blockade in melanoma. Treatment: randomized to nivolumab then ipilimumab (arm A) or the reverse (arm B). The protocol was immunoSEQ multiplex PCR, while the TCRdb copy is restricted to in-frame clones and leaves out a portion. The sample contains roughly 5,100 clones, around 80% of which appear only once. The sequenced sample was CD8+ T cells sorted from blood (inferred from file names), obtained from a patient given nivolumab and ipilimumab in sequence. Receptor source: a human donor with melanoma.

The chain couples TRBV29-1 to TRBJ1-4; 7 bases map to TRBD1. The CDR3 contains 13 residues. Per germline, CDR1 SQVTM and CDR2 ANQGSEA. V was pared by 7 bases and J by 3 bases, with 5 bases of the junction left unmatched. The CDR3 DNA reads TGCAGCGCTAACGACAGGGCTAATGAAAAACTGTTTTTT. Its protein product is CSANDRANEKLFF.

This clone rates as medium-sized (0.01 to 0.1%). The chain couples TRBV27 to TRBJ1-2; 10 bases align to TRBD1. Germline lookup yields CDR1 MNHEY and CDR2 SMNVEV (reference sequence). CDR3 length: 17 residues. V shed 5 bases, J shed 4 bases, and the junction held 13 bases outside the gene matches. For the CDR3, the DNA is TGTGCCAGCAGTGACGGGACAGGGGAAGGAATTGGCTATGGCTACACCTTC. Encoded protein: CASSDGTGEGIGYGYTF.

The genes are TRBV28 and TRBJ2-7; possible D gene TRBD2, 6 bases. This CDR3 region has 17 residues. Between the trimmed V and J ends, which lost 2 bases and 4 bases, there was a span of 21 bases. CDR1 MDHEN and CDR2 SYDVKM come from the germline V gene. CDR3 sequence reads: CASSLPLAQGRVYEQYF. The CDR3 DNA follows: TGTGCCAGCAGTTTACCACTAGCTCAGGGCAGGGTTTACGAGCAGTACTTC.

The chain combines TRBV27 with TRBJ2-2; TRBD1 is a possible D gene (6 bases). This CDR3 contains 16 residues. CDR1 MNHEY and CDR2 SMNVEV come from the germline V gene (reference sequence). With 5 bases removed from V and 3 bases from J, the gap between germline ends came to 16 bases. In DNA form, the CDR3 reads TGTGCCAGCAGTCTAGGCCAGGGGAGATACACCGGGGAGCTGTTTTTT. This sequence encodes CASSLGQGRYTGELFF.

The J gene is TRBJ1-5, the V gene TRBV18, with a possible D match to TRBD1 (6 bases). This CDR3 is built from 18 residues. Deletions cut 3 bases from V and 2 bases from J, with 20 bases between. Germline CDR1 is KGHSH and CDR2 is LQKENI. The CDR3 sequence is CASSPRGPVLVGNQPQHF. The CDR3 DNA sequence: TGTGCCAGCTCACCCAGGGGTCCCGTTCTCGTGGGCAATCAGCCCCAGCATTTT.

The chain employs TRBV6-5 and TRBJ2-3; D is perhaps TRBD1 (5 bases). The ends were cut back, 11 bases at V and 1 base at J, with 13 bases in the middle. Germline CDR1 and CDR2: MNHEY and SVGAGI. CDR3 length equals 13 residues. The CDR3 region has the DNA TGTGCCTCAACACTACAGGGCACAGATACGCAGTATTTT. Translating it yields CASTLQGTDTQYF.

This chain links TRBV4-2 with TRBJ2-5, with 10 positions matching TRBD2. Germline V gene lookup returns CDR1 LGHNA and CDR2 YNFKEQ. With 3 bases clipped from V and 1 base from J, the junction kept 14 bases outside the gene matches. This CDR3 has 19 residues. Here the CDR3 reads CASSQPPAGGSQFQETQYF. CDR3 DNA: TGTGCCAGCAGCCAGCCGCCAGCGGGGGGGTCCCAATTCCAAGAGACCCAGTACTTC.

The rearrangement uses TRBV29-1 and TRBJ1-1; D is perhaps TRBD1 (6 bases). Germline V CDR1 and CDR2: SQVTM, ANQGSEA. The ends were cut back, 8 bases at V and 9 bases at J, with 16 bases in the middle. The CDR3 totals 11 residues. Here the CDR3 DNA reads TGCAGCACCTTTGTGGGGGGGCAAGCTTTCTTT. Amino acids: CSTFVGGQAFF.

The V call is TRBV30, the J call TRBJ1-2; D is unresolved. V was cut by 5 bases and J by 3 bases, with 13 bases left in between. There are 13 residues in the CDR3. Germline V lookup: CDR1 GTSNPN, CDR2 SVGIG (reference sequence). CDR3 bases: TGTGCCTGGTGGTCAGGTAACGACTATGGCTACACCTTC. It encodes CAWWSGNDYGYTF.

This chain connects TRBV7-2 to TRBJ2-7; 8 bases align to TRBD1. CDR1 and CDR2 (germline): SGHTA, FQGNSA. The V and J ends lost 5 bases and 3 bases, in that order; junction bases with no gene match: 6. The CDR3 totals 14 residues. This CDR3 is CASSRATGVYEQYF. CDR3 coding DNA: TGTGCCAGCAGCCGAGCGACAGGGGTCTACGAGCAGTACTTC.

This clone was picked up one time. CDR3 amino acids: CASSLRYREETQYF. The DNA of the CDR3 is TGTGCCAGCAGCTTACGGTACAGGGAAGAGACCCAGTACTTC. The rearrangement uses TRBV7-8 and TRBJ2-5; possibly TRBD1 for D (6 bases). Germline V gene lookup returns CDR1 SGHVS and CDR2 FQNEAQ. Trimming cost V 2 bases and J 3 bases, with 10 bases left between them. The CDR3 is made up of 14 amino acids.

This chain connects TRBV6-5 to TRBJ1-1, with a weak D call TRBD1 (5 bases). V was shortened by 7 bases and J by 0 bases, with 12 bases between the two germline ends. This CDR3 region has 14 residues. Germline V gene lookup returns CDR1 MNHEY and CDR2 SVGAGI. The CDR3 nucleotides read TGTGCCAGCACAAGGGGCCCAATGAACACTGAAGCTTTCTTT. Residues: CASTRGPMNTEAFF.

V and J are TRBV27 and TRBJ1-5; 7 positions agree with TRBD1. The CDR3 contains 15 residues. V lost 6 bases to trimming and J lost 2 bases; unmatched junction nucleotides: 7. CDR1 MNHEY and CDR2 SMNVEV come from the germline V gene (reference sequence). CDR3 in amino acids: CASRYRGGGNQPQHF. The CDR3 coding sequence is TGTGCCAGCAGGTACAGGGGAGGCGGCAATCAGCCCCAGCATTTT.

CDR3 sequence reads: CASSFRDRAFYGYTF. Written as DNA, the CDR3 is TGTGCCAGCAGTTTTAGGGACAGGGCGTTTTATGGCTACACCTTC. The chain recombines TRBV27 with TRBJ1-2; TRBD1 matches at 9 bases. Germline assignment: CDR1 MNHEY and CDR2 SMNVEV (reference sequence). After removal of 3 bases from V and 5 bases from J, the junction contained 7 bases not matched to a gene. This CDR3 has 15 amino acids.